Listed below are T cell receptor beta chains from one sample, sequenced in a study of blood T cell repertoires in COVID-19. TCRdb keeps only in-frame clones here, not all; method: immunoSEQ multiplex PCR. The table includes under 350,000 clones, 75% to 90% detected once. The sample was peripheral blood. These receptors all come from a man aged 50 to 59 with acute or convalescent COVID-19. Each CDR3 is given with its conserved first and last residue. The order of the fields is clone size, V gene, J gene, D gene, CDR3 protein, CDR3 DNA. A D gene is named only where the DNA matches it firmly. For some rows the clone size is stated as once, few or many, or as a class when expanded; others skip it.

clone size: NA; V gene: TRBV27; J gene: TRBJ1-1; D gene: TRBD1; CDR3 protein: CASSRLTGGRTEAFF; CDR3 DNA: TGTGCCAGCAGTCGCCTCACAGGGGGCAGAACTGAAGCTTTCTTT
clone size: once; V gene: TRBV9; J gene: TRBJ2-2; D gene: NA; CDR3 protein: CASSVGGWSGELFF; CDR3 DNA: TGTGCCAGCAGCGTAGGGGGCTGGTCGGGGGAGCTGTTTTTT
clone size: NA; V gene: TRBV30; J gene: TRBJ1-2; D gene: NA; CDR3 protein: CAWARRGDLYGYTF; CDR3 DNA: TGTGCCTGGGCCCGACGCGGGGACCTCTATGGCTACACCTTC
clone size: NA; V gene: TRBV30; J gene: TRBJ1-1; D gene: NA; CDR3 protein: CAWSPMNTEAFF; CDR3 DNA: TGTGCCTGGAGTCCAATGAACACTGAAGCTTTCTTT
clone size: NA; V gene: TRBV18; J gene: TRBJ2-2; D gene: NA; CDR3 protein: CASSPPRQGTNTGELFF; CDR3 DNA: TGTGCCAGCTCACCCCCGCGGCAGGGGACGAACACCGGGGAGCTGTTTTTT
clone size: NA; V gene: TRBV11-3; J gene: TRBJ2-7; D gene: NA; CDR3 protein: CASSLDYRDRDEQYF; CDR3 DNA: TGTGCCAGCAGCTTAGACTACAGGGATCGGGACGAGCAGTACTTC
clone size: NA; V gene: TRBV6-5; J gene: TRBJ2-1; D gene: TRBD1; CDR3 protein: CASRNTGGSYNEQFF; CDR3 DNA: TGTGCCAGCAGAAACACAGGGGGCTCCTACAATGAGCAGTTCTTC
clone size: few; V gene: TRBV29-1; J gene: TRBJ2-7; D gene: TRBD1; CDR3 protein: CSARTGIYEQYF; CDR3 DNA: TGCAGCGCTAGGACAGGGATCTACGAGCAGTACTTC
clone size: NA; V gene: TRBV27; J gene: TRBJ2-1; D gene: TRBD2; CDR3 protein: CASRLAGGVEQFF; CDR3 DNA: TGTGCCAGCAGGCTAGCGGGGGGGGTTGAGCAGTTCTTC
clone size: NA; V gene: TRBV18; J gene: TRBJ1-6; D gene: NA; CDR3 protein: CASSLDMPGMPLHF; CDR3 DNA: TGTGCCAGCTCACTCGATATGCCGGGAATGCCCCTCCACTTT
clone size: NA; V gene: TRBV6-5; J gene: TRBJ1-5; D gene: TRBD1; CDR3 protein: CAAARTGNQPQHF; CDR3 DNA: TGTGCCGCCGCTCGGACAGGGAATCAGCCCCAGCATTTT
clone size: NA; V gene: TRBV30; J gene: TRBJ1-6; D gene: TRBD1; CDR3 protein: CAWSVSWSGQGNSPLHF; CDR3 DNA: TGTGCCTGGAGTGTATCTTGGTCGGGACAGGGGAATTCACCCCTCCACTTT
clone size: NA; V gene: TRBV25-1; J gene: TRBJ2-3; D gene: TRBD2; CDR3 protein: CASSQASGGADTQYF; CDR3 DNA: TGTGCCAGCAGTCAGGCTAGCGGGGGTGCAGATACGCAGTATTTT
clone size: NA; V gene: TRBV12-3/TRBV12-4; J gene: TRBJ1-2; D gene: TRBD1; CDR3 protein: CASSRGTGQMPTF; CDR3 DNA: TGTGCCAGCAGCCGAGGGACAGGCCAAATGCCCACCTTC
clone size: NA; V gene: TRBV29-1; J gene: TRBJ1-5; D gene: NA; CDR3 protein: CSVVEASRNQPQHF; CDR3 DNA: TGCAGCGTTGTGGAGGCAAGTCGGAATCAGCCCCAGCATTTT
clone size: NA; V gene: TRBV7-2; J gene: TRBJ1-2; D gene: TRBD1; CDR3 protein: CASSLVGAGGNYGYTF; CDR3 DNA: TGTGCCAGCAGCTTAGTAGGAGCAGGGGGGAACTATGGCTACACCTTC
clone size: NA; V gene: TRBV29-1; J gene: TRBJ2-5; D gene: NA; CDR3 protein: CSAVLRPGETQYF; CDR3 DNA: TGCAGCGCGGTACTCCGGCCGGGGGAGACCCAGTACTTC
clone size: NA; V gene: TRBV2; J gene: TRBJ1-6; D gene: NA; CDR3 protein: CASRVGGANSPLHF; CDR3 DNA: TGTGCCAGCAGGGTAGGGGGGGCCAATTCACCCCTCCACTTT
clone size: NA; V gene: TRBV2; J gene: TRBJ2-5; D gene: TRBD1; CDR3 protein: CASREAGTGDIIGTQYF; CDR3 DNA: TGTGCCAGCAGAGAAGCCGGGACAGGTGACATCATTGGGACCCAGTACTTC
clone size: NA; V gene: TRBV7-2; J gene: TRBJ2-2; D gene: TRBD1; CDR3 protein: CASSLGPGQGAPTGELFF; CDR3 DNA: TGTGCCAGCAGCTTAGGTCCGGGACAGGGGGCGCCCACCGGGGAGCTGTTTTTT
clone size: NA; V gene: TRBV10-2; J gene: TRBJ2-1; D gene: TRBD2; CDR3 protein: CASTLAGGYNEQFF; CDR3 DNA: TGCGCCAGCACCCTAGCGGGGGGTTACAATGAGCAGTTCTTC
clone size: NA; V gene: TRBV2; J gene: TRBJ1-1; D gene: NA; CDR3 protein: CASSETGHPNTEAFF; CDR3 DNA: TGTGCCAGCAGTGAAACGGGACACCCGAACACTGAAGCTTTCTTT